Shown below are 6 T cell receptor beta chains from a single sample sequenced in a study of T cells in Graves' hyperthyroidism and ophthalmopathy. From RNA transcripts, TCR beta CDR3 regions were amplified. The HTBI set primed first-round TCR CDR3 RT-PCR. MiXCR was run by TCRdb on the multiplex PCR reads, yielding one entry per CDR3 protein. The table has roughly 500,000 distinct CDR3 sequences, around 22% seen once. The specimen was blood. The receptors were sampled from a woman aged 25 to 39 with Graves' ophthalmopathy.

V and J are TRBV10-3 and TRBJ2-7; the D is unclear. The ends were cut back, 4 bases at V and 9 bases at J, with 10 bases in the middle. Germline CDR1 is ENHRY and CDR2 is SYGVKD. The CDR3 loop spans 11 amino acids. The CDR3, as DNA: TGTGCCATCAGTGCGGAACGGGCGCAGTACTTC. This codes for CAISAERAQYF.

This clonotype appeared many times. The chain carries TRBV3-1 and TRBJ2-7; 8 nucleotides align to TRBD1. The CDR3 spans 15 residues. Losses at the gene ends were 1 base for V and 2 bases for J; bases not matched to a gene: 4. CDR1 is LGHDT, CDR2 YNNKEL, per germline (reference sequence). CDR3 nucleotide sequence: TGTGCCAGCAGCCAAGTGGACAGGGAGACCTACGAGCAGTACTTC. Translated: CASSQVDRETYEQYF.

This clonotype was seen ten or more times. The rearrangement links TRBV5-1 to TRBJ2-2; 8 bases fit TRBD1. The CDR3 is made up of 15 amino acids. J lost 0 bases, V lost 4 bases, and 2 bases had no gene match. The germline V gene encodes CDR1 SGHRS and CDR2 YFSETQ. CDR3 nucleotides: TGCGCCAGCAGCCTGGACAGGGCGAACACCGGGGAGCTGTTTTTT. Translation: CASSLDRANTGELFF.

This clonotype was seen many times. The rearrangement joins TRBV12-3 or TRBV12-4 to TRBJ1-5; no reliable D call. The CDR3 length is 14 residues. The V end was cut by 7 bases, the J end by 8 bases, with 18 bases between. The CDR3 coding sequence is TGTGCCAGCAACTTGGGATGGGGAACGGAGCCCCAGCATTTT. It translates to CASNLGWGTEPQHF.

In its sample, this clonotype was seen many times. In DNA, the CDR3 is TGCAGTGCTAGTCACCAGGGTTTTTTCTATGGCTACACCTTC. This codes for CSASHQGFFYGYTF. This sequence joins TRBV20-1 and TRBJ1-2, with D maybe TRBD1 (5 bases). V lost 3 bases and J lost 4, with 15 bases in between. Per germline, CDR1 DFQATT and CDR2 SNEGSKA (reference sequence). CDR3 size: 14 residues.

This clonotype has only one observation. The V and J genes are TRBV20-1 and TRBJ1-1; D unclear. There are 12 residues in the CDR3. With 5 bases removed from V and 5 bases from J, the gap between germline ends came to 12 bases. Germline V gene sequence: CDR1 DFQATT, CDR2 SNEGSKA (reference sequence). CDR3 coding DNA: TGCAGTGCTCCCAAGCCAGGTACTGAAGCTTTCTTT. This sequence encodes CSAPKPGTEAFF.